This T cell receptor beta chain came from a study of human T cells and chemical hapten exposure. Study as a whole: Across its roughly 25 weeks, the study gave patients weekly diphenylcyclopropenone doses to the scalp. Study findings and constraints: It was expanded TCRs that formed significantly more large CDR3 similarity clusters than controls did.

Time point of the sample: patch test 3, about 24 weeks after DPC sensitization. Treatment of the sample: therapeutic diphenylcyclopropenone sensitization with weekly scalp DPC. Whole blood, unfractionated, served as the material for total RNA extraction. A word on this clonotype: The antigen is not known.

TCRdb re-derived calls from the RACE reads in MiXCR, one entry per CDR3 protein. The sample records over 100,000 distinct CDR3 sequences, around 11% being singletons. This clonotype was sampled from a woman aged 45-65 years with alopecia areata. Some clones in this sample may be carry-over from other donors' samples. Specimen: whole blood, collected in connection with sensitization to the hapten diphenylcyclopropenone (DPC).

CDR3 nucleotide sequence: TGTGCCACCAGTGATTTTGGGACGGGTTACAATGAGCAGTTCTTC. This encodes CATSDFGTGYNEQFF. The chain uses TRBV24-1 and TRBJ2-1, with D perhaps being TRBD1 or TRBD2 (5 bases each). Germline V gene lookup returns CDR1 KGHDR and CDR2 SFDVKD. V dropped 1 base and J dropped 4 bases, with 10 bases sitting between them. The CDR3 runs to 15 residues.